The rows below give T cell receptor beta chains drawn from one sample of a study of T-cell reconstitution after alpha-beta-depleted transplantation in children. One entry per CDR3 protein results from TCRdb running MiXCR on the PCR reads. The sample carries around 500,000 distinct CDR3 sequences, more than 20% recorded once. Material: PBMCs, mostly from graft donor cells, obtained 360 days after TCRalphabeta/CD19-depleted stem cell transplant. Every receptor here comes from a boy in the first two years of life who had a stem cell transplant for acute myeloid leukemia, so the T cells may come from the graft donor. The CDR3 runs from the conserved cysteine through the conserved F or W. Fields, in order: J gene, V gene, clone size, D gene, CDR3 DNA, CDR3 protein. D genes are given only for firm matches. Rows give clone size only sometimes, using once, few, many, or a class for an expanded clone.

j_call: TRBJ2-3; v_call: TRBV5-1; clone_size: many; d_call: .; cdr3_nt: TGCGCCAGCAGCTTGTGGCAGATCGGCGATACGCAGTATTTT; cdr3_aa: CASSLWQIGDTQYF
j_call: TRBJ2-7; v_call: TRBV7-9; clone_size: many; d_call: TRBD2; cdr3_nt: TGTGCCAGCAGCCCCCCGAGACTAGCGGGGCCTTACTTC; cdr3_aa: CASSPPRLAGPYF
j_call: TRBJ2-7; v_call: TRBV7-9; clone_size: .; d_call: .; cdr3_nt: TGTGCCAGCAGCCCTACCAGGGGAATGACCTACGAGCAGTACTTC; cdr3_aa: CASSPTRGMTYEQYF
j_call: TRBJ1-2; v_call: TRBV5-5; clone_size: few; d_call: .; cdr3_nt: TGTGCCAGCAGCAGTGGGACTAACTATGGCTACACCTTC; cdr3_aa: CASSSGTNYGYTF
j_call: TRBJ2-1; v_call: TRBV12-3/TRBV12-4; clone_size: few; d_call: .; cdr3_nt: TGTGCCAGCAGTTGGGTGACGTACAATGAGCAGTTCTTC; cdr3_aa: CASSWVTYNEQFF
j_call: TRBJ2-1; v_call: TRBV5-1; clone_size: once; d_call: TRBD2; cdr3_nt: TGCGCCAGCAGCCCTCGGACTAGCGGACCCAACAATGAGCAGTTCTTC; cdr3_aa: CASSPRTSGPNNEQFF
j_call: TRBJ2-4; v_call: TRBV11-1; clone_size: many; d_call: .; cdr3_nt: TGTGCCAGCAGCTTAGGGGGGGCCGTTTATGAGACCAAAAACATTCAGTACTTC; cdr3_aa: CASSLGGAVYETKNIQYF
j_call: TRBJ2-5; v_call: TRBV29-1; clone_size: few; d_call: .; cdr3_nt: TGCAGCGCCCAAACGGGGGGAACGGGGGCCGGATCCCAGTACTTC; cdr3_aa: CSAQTGGTGAGSQYF
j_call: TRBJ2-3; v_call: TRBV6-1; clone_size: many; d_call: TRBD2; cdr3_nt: TGTGCCAGCAGTACAACCCGGGGGGGTGGCACAGATACGCAGTATTTT; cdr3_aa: CASSTTRGGGTDTQYF
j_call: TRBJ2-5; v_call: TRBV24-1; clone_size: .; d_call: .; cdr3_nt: TGTGCCACCAGTGACCATGGGACCGCCCAAGAGACCCAGTACTTC; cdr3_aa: CATSDHGTAQETQYF
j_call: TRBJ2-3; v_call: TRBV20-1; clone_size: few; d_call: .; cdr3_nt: TGCAGTGCTTCACCGCTACTCAGGACCTATAACGCAGATACGCAGTATTTT; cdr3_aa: CSASPLLRTYNADTQYF
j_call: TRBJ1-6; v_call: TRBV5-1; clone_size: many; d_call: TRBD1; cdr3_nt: TGCGCCAGCACCGCAGATCTTGGACAGGGCGATAATTCACCCCTCCACTTT; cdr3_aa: CASTADLGQGDNSPLHF
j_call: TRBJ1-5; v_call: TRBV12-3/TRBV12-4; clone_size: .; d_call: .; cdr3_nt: TGTGCCAGCAGTTTTGGGGGGGTTGCCGTGGGTCAGCCCCAGCATTTT; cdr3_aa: CASSFGGVAVGQPQHF
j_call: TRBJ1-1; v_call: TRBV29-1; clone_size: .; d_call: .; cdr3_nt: TGCAGCGTTGAAGGAGGCAGGCTGGGCACTGAAGCTTTCTTT; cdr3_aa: CSVEGGRLGTEAFF
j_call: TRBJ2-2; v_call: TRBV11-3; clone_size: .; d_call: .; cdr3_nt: TGTGCCAGCAGCATACGTTCCGGGGAGCTGTTTTTT; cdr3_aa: CASSIRSGELFF
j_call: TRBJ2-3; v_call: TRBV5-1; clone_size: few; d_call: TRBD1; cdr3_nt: TGCGCCAGCAGCTTGGGCCCGACAGGGGGCACAGATACGCAGTATTTT; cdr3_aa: CASSLGPTGGTDTQYF
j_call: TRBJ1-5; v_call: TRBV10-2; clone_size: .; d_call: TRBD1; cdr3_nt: TGCGCCAGCAGTGAGTTTCTCGGGACAGGGATCGGCGGCAATCAGCCCCAGCATTTT; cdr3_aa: CASSEFLGTGIGGNQPQHF
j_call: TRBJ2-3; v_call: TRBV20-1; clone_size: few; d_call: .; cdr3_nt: TGCAGTGCTGGTCCGGGACAAGGGGACACAGATACGCAGTATTTT; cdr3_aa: CSAGPGQGDTDTQYF
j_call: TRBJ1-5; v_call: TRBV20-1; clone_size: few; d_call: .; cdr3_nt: TGCAGTGCTAGTATCGGGTTCCCTAGTTATAGCAATCAGCCCCAGCATTTT; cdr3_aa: CSASIGFPSYSNQPQHF
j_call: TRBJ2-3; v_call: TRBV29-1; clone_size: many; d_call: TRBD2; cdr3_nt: TGCAGCGTTGGACTGACTAGCGGGGGGTTCACAGATACGCAGTATTTT; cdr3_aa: CSVGLTSGGFTDTQYF
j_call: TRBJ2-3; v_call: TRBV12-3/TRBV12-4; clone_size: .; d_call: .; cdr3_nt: TGTGCCAGCAGACTTAACGTGGCGACAGATACGCAGTATTTT; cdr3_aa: CASRLNVATDTQYF
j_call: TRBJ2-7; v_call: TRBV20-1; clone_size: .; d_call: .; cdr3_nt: TGCAGTGCCGCGGGAATGCCCGCGTACGAGCAGTACTTC; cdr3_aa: CSAAGMPAYEQYF
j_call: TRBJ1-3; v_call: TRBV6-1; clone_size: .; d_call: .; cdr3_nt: TGTGCCAGCAGCACAGGGATTGGAAACACCATATATTTT; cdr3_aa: CASSTGIGNTIYF
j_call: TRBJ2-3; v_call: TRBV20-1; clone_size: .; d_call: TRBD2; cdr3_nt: TGCAGTAAACTAGCGGGGGCCCGGGATACGCAGTATTTT; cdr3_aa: CSKLAGARDTQYF
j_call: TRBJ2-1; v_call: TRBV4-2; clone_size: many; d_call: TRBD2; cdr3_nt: TGTGCCAGCAGCCAAGAAGGGACTAGCGGGGGGACGGCCTACAATGAGCAGTTCTTC; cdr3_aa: CASSQEGTSGGTAYNEQFF
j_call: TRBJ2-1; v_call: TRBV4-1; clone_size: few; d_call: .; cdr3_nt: TGCGCCAGCAGCCACTCCGGGTACAATGAGCAGTTCTTC; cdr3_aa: CASSHSGYNEQFF
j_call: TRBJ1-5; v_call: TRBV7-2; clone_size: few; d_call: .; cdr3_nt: TGTGCCAGCAGCTTAGATGGGGTCCAGCCCCAGCATTTT; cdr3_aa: CASSLDGVQPQHF
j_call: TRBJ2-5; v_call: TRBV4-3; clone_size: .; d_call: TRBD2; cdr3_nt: TGCGCCAGCAGCCAAGGGGTAGCGGGGGGGGAGACCCAGTACTTC; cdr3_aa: CASSQGVAGGETQYF
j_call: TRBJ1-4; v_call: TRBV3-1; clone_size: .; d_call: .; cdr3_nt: TGTGCCAGCAGCCAAGCGAACAGAAGGCTGTTTTTT; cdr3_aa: CASSQANRRLFF
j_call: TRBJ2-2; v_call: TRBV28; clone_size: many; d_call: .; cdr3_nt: TGTGCCAGCAGTCCCGTGACGGAAGCCGGGGAGCTGTTTTTT; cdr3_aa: CASSPVTEAGELFF
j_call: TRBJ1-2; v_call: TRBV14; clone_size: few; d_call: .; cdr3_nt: TGTGCCAGCAGCCTAACAAACCACTATGGCTACACCTTC; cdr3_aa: CASSLTNHYGYTF
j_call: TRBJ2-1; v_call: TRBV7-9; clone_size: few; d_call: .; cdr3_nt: TGTGCCAGCAGGAGACCGGGATCAAACAATGAGCAGTTCTTC; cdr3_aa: CASRRPGSNNEQFF
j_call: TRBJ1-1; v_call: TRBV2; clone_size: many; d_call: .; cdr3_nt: TGTGCCAGCAGATTCACGAACACTGAAGCTTTCTTT; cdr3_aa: CASRFTNTEAFF
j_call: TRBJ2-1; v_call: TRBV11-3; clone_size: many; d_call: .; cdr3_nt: TGTGCCAGCAGCCCCACCACACAGAGCTCCTACAATGAGCAGTTCTTC; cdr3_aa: CASSPTTQSSYNEQFF
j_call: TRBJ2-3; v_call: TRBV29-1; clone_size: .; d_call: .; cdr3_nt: TGCAGCTTCCGCTCTAGCACAGATACGCAGTATTTT; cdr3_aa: CSFRSSTDTQYF
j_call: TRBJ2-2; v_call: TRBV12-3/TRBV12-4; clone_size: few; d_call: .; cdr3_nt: TGTGCCAGCATGAAGCTCGGATCCACCGGGGAGCTGTTTTTT; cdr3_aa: CASMKLGSTGELFF
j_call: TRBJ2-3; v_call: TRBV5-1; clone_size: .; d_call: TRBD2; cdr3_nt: TGCGCCAGCAGCTCTACAACCGGACTAGCCGCAGATACGCAGTATTTT; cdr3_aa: CASSSTTGLAADTQYF
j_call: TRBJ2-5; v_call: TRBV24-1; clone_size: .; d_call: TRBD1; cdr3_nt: TGTGGCGCCAGTGATTTCCTCGGGACAGGGCAGGGAGAGACCCAGTACTTC; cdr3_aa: CGASDFLGTGQGETQYF
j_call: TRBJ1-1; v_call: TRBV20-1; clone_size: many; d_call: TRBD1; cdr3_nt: TGCAGTGCGGGACAGGTCTATAGAACTGAAGCTTTCTTT; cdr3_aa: CSAGQVYRTEAFF
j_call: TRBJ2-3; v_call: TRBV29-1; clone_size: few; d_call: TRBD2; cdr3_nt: TGCAGCGTTGAATCCCTAGCGGGGCACACAGATACGCAGTATTTT; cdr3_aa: CSVESLAGHTDTQYF
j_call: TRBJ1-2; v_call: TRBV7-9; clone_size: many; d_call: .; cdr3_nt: TGTGCCAGCAGCTTAGCCGGCTCGGCATTATATGGCTACACCTTC; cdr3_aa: CASSLAGSALYGYTF
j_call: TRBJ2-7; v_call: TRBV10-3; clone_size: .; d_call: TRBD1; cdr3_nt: TGTGCCATCAGATCGTCCGCCGGGACAGGGAATAACGAGCAGTACTTC; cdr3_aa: CAIRSSAGTGNNEQYF